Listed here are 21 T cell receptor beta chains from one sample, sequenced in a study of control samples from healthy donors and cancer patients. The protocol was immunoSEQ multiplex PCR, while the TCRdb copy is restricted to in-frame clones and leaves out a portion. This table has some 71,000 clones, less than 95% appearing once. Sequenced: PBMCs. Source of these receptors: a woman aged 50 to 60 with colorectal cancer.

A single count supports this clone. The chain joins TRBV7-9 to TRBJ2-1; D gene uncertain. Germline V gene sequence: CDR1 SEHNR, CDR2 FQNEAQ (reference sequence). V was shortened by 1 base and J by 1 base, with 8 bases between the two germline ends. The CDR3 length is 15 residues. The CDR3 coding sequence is TGTGCCAGCAGCTTAGTGCCTACGTCCTACAATGAGCAGTTCTTC. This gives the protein CASSLVPTSYNEQFF. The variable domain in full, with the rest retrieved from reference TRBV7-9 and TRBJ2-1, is DTGVSQNPRHKITKRGQNVTFRCDPISEHNRLYWYRQTLGQGPEFLTYFQNEAQLEKSRLLSDRFSAERPKGSFSTLEIQRTEQGDSAMYLCASSLVPTSYNEQFFGPGTRLTVL.

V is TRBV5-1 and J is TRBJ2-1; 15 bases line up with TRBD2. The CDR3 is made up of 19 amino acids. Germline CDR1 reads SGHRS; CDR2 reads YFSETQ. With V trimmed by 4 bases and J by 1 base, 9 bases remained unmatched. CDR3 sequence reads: CASSGGLAGGPRSYNEQFF. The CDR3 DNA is TGCGCCAGCAGCGGCGGACTAGCGGGAGGGCCGCGGTCCTACAATGAGCAGTTCTTC.

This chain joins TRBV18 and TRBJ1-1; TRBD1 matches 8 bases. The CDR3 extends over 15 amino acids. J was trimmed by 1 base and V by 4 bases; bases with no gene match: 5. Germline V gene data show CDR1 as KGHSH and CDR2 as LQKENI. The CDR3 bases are TGTGCCAGCTCACGTGAACAGGGGGGGAACACTGAAGCTTTCTTT. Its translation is CASSREQGGNTEAFF.

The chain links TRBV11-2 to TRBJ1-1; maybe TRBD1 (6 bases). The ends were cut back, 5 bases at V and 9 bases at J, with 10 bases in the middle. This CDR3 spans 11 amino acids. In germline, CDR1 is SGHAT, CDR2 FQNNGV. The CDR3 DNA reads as TGTGCCAGCAGCATGACAGGTCAAGCTTTCTTT. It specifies CASSMTGQAFF.

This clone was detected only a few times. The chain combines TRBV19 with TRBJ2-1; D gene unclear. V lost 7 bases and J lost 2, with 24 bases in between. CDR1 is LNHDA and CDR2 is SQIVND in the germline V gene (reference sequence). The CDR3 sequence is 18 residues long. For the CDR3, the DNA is TGTGCCAGTACCAGAAACCCCCGCGTCGTCGGACCCTACAATGAGCAGTTCTTC. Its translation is CASTRNPRVVGPYNEQFF.

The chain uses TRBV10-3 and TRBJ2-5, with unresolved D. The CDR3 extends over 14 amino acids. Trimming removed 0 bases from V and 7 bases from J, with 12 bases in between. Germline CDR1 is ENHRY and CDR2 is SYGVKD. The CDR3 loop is CAISESGASGTQYF. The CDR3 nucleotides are TGTGCCATCAGTGAGTCTGGCGCTTCCGGGACCCAGTACTTC.

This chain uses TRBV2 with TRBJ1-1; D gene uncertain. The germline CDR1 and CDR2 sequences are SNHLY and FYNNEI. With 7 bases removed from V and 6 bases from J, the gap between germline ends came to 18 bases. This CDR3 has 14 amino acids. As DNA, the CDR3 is TGTGCCAGCACCACCGAGCGGGTCGGCGCTGAAGCTTTCTTT. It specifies CASTTERVGAEAFF. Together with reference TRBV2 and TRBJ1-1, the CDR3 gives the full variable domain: EPEVTQTPSHQVTQMGQEVILRCVPISNHLYFYWYRQILGQKVEFLVSFYNNEISEKSEIFDDQFSVERPDGSNFTLKIRSTKLEDSAMYFCASTTERVGAEAFFGQGTRLTVV.

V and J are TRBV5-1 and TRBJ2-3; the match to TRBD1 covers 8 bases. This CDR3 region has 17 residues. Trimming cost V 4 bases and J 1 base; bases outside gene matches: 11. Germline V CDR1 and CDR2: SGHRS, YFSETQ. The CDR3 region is CASSLSAGQEGTDTQYF. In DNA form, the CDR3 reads TGCGCCAGCAGCCTAAGTGCGGGACAGGAGGGCACAGATACGCAGTATTTT.

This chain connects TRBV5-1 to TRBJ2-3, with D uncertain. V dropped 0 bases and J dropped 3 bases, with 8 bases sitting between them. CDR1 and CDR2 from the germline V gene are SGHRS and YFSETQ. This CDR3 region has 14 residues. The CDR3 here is CASSLDEVTDTQYF. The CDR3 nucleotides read TGCGCCAGCAGCTTGGACGAGGTTACAGATACGCAGTATTTT.

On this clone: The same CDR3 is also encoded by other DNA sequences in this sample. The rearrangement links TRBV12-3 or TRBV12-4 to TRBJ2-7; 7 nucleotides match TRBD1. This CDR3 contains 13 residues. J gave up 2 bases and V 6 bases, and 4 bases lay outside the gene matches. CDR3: CASSRGTAYEQYF. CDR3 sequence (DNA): TGTGCCAGCAGCCGAGGGACAGCCTACGAGCAGTACTTC.

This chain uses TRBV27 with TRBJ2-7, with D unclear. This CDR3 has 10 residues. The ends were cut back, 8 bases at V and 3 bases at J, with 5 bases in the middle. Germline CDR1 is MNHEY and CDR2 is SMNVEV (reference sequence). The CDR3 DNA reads TGTGCCAGCGGTGACTACGAGCAGTACTTC. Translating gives CASGDYEQYF.

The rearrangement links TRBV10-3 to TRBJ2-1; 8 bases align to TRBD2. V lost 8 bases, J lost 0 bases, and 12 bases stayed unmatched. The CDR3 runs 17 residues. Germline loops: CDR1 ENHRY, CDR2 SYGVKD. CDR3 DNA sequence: TGTGCCATCGGCAGCGGGAGAGCCTCTGACTCCTACAATGAGCAGTTCTTC. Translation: CAIGSGRASDSYNEQFF.

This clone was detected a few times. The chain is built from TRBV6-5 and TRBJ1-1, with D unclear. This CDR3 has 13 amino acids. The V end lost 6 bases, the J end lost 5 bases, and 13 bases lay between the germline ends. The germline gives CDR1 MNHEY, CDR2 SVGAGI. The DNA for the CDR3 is TGTGCCAGCAGATCAAACGGGGAGACTGAAGCTTTCTTT. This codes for CASRSNGETEAFF.

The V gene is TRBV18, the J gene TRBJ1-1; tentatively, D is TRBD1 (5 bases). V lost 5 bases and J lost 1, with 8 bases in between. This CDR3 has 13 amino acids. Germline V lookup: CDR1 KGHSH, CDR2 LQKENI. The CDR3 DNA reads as TGTGCCAGCTCATCTGACAGGAACACTGAAGCTTTCTTT. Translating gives CASSSDRNTEAFF.

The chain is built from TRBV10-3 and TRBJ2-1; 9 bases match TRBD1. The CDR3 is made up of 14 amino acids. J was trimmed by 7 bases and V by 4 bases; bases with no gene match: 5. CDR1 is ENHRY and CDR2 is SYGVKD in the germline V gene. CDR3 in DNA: TGTGCCATCAGTGCGGGGACAGGGCCGAATGAGCAGTTCTTC. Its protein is CAISAGTGPNEQFF.

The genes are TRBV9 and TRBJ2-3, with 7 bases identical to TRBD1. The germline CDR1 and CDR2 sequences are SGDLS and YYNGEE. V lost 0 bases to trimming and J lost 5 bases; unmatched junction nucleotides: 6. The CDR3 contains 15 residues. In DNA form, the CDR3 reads TGTGCCAGCAGCGTAGCAAAGGGGGCCGTAGATACGCAGTATTTT. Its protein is CASSVAKGAVDTQYF.

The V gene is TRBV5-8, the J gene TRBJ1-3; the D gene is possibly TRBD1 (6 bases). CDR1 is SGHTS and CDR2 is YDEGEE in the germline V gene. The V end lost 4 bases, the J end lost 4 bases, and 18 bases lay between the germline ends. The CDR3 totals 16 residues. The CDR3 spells CASSRLRGASGNTIYF. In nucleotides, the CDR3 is TGTGCCAGCAGCAGACTAAGGGGGGCGTCCGGAAACACCATATATTTT.

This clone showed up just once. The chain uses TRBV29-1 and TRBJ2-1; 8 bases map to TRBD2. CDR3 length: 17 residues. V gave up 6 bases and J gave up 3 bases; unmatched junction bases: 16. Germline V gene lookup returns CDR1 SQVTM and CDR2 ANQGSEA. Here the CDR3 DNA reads TGCAGCGTCTCAACTCGATATAGCGGGGCCAACTACAATGAGCAGTTCTTC. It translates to CSVSTRYSGANYNEQFF.

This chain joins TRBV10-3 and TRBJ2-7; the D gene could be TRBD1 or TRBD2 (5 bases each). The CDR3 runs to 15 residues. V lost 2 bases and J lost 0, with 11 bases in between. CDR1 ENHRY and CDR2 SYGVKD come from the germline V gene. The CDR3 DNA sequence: TGTGCCATCAGTGAGGAACGGGACGGCTCCTACGAGCAGTACTTC. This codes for CAISEERDGSYEQYF.

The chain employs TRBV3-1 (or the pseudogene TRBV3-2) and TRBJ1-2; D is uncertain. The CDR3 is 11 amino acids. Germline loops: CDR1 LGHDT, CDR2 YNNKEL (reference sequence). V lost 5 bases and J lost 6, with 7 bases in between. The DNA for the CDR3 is TGTGCCAGCAGCGCTAATGATGGCTACACCTTC. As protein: CASSANDGYTF.

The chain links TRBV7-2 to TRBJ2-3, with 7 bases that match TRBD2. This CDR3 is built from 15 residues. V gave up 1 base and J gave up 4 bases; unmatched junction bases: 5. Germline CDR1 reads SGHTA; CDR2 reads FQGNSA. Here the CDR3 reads CASSLESGTPDTQYF. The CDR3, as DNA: TGTGCCAGCAGCTTAGAGAGCGGGACCCCAGATACGCAGTATTTT. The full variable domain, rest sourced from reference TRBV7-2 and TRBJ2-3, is GAGVSQSPSNKVTEKGKDVELRCDPISGHTALYWYRQSLGQGLEFLIYFQGNSAPDKSGLPSDRFSAERTGGSVSTLTIQRTQQEDSAVYLCASSLESGTPDTQYFGPGTRLTVL.